These T cell receptor beta chains were read from a single sample in a study of cytomegalovirus exposure and HLA in healthy donors. The protocol was immunoSEQ multiplex PCR, while the TCRdb copy is restricted to in-frame clones and leaves out a portion. The sample yields under 200,000 clones, approximately 85% seen once. Source material: PBMCs. These receptors all stem from a girl aged 2 to 9 in good health and CMV-seropositive. Both conserved end residues are trimmed from each CDR3. Each record gives: V gene, J gene, clone size, CDR3 protein. Part of the rows lack a size; the others show once, few, many or a class for expanded clones.

V: TRBV12-5; J: TRBJ2-1; size: NA; CDR3: ASGLGTVVEQF
V: TRBV10-3; J: TRBJ2-7; size: NA; CDR3: AISLDREDEQY
V: TRBV7-8; J: TRBJ2-1; size: NA; CDR3: ASSFLSGRGTEQF
V: TRBV10-1; J: TRBJ2-3; size: NA; CDR3: ASSESEGYTDTQY
V: TRBV2; J: TRBJ2-5; size: NA; CDR3: ASIKGLAYQETQY
V: TRBV30; J: TRBJ2-7; size: NA; CDR3: AWKPDRASSHEQY
V: TRBV14; J: TRBJ2-7; size: NA; CDR3: ASSQEGGSYEQY
V: TRBV29-1; J: TRBJ1-4; size: NA; CDR3: SVEVGQNEKLF
V: TRBV28; J: TRBJ1-4; size: NA; CDR3: ASSSPGQYNEKLF
V: TRBV16; J: TRBJ2-5; size: NA; CDR3: ASSQFFKTSGSSDETQY
V: TRBV28; J: TRBJ2-7; size: NA; CDR3: ASSLTGYEQY
V: TRBV5-4; J: TRBJ2-5; size: NA; CDR3: ASSTPTSGRETQY
V: TRBV7-2; J: TRBJ2-5; size: once; CDR3: ASSLDGGEQETQY
V: TRBV4-1; J: TRBJ2-3; size: NA; CDR3: ASSLRLASTDTQY
V: TRBV18; J: TRBJ1-1; size: NA; CDR3: ASSPLGGDSEAF
V: TRBV29-1; J: TRBJ1-5; size: NA; CDR3: SVGPHSNQPQH
V: TRBV5-1; J: TRBJ1-2; size: NA; CDR3: ASSSVGGRGYGYT
V: TRBV7-2; J: TRBJ2-5; size: once; CDR3: ASSLKTSGKETQY
V: TRBV19; J: TRBJ1-2; size: few; CDR3: ASSRTGVVYGYT
V: TRBV5-5; J: TRBJ2-3; size: NA; CDR3: ASSSDTDTQY
V: TRBV30; J: TRBJ2-3; size: NA; CDR3: AWTPGLAGGRGTDTQY
V: TRBV5-6; J: TRBJ1-2; size: once; CDR3: ASSTQDYRGGYT
V: TRBV4-1; J: TRBJ2-7; size: NA; CDR3: ASSQRSRDREQY
V: TRBV5-6; J: TRBJ1-1; size: NA; CDR3: ASSLFGTGGEGAF
V: TRBV2; J: TRBJ1-5; size: NA; CDR3: ASSEERAGQPQH
V: TRBV9; J: TRBJ1-4; size: NA; CDR3: ASSVGGTTNEKLF
V: TRBV6-5; J: TRBJ2-3; size: NA; CDR3: ASSYSGRLSTDTQY
V: TRBV25-1; J: NA; size: NA; CDR3: ASSDPGNYEQY
V: TRBV30; J: TRBJ2-1; size: NA; CDR3: AWSPRTYNEQF
V: TRBV18; J: TRBJ1-2; size: NA; CDR3: ASSPSLDRANYGYT
V: TRBV7-6; J: TRBJ2-7; size: NA; CDR3: ASSPLRGGYEQY
V: TRBV29-1; J: TRBJ1-2; size: NA; CDR3: SVDSRTGGFDGYT
V: TRBV7-9; J: TRBJ2-5; size: NA; CDR3: ASSFSGYQETQY
V: TRBV5-4; J: TRBJ1-2; size: NA; CDR3: ASSSSGTYGYT
V: TRBV28; J: TRBJ1-5; size: NA; CDR3: ASTPGTGATNQPQH
V: TRBV7-8; J: TRBJ2-5; size: NA; CDR3: ASSPPGGAIETQY
V: TRBV5-4; J: TRBJ2-2; size: few; CDR3: ASSPGTSVTTGELF
V: TRBV5-1; J: TRBJ2-1; size: NA; CDR3: ASSRTEDGWISNEQF
V: TRBV2; J: TRBJ2-7; size: few; CDR3: ASSEQGEEQY
V: TRBV27; J: TRBJ1-2; size: NA; CDR3: ASSLGRGKNGYT
V: TRBV2; J: TRBJ1-3; size: NA; CDR3: ASSESPGAGNTIY
V: TRBV5-1; J: TRBJ2-1; size: NA; CDR3: ASRGLASYEQF
V: TRBV7-9; J: TRBJ1-1; size: once; CDR3: ASSLGPQGGEAF
V: TRBV29-1; J: TRBJ2-7; size: NA; CDR3: SVEGDRDYEQY
V: TRBV5-4; J: TRBJ2-1; size: NA; CDR3: ASSSPGLAADHEQF
V: TRBV25-1; J: TRBJ1-2; size: once; CDR3: ASSGRTGDVPFNYGYT
V: TRBV7-7; J: TRBJ2-5; size: NA; CDR3: ASSRIQETQY
V: TRBV6-6; J: TRBJ2-1; size: few; CDR3: ASSYGGTSGYNEQF
V: TRBV2; J: TRBJ1-1; size: NA; CDR3: ASRLGQANTEAF
V: TRBV30; J: TRBJ2-1; size: NA; CDR3: AWTPVIVAYNEQF
V: TRBV30; J: TRBJ2-1; size: NA; CDR3: AGKKGEWYEQF
V: TRBV30; J: TRBJ2-7; size: few; CDR3: AWSSGGSGISYEQY
V: TRBV30; J: TRBJ1-2; size: NA; CDR3: ALYRDYGYT
V: TRBV27; J: TRBJ1-1; size: few; CDR3: ASSLMDSYTEAF
V: TRBV6-5; J: TRBJ2-3; size: NA; CDR3: ASRAFSTDTQY
V: TRBV27; J: TRBJ1-5; size: few; CDR3: ASSLLTPYSNQPQH
V: TRBV28; J: TRBJ1-2; size: NA; CDR3: ASRVQGQYGYT